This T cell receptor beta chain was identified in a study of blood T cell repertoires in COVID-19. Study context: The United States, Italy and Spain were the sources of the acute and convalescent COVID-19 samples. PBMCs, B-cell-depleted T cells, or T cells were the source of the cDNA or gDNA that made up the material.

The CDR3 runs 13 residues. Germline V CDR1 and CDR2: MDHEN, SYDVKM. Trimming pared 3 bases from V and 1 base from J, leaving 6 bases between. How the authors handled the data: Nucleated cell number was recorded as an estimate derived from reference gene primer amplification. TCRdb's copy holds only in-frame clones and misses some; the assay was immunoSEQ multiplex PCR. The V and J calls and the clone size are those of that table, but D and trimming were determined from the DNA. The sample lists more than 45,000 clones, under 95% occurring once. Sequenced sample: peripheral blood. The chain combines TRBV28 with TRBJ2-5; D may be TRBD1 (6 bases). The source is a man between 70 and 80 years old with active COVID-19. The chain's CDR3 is CASSLDSQETQYF. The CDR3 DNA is TGTGCCAGCAGTTTGGACAGCCAAGAGACCCAGTACTTC.